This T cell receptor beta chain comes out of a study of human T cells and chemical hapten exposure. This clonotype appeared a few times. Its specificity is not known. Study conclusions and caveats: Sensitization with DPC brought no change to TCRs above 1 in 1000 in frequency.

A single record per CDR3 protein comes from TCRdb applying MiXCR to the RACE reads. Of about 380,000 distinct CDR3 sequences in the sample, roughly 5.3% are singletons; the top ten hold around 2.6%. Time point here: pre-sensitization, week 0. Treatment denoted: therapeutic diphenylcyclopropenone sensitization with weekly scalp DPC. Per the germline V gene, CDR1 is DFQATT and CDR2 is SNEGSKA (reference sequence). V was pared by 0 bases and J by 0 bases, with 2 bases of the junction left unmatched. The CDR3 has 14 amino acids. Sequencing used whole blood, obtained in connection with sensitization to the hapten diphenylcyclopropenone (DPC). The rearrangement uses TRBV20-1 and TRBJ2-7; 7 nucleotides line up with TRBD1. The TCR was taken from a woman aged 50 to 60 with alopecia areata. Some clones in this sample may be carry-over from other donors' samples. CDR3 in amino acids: CSARDRGFSYEQYF. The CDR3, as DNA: TGCAGTGCTAGAGACAGGGGGTTCTCCTACGAGCAGTACTTC.